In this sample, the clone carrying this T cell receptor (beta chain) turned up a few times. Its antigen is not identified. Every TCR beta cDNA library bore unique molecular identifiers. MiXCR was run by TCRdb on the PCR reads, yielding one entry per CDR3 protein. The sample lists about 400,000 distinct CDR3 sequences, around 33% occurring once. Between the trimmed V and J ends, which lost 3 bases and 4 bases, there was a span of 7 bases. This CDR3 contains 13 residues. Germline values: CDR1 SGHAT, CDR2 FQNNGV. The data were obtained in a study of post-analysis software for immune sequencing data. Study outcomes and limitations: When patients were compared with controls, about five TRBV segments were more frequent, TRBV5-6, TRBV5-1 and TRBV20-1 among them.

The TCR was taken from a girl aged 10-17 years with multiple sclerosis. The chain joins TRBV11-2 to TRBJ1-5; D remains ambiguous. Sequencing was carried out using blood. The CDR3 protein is CASSLINNQPQHF. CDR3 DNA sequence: TGTGCCAGCAGCTTGATAAATAATCAGCCCCAGCATTTT.